The clone carrying this TCR beta chain has only a few counts. Antigen unknown. The data originate from a study of T-cell memory formation after mild COVID-19. Overall study results and limits: There was a balanced CD4/CD8 profile in clones contracting day 15 to 85, and later expanders leaned CD4+.

TCRdb reanalysed the 5' RACE reads using MiXCR and keeps one entry per CDR3 protein. The sample records about 440,000 distinct CDR3 sequences, 15% to 25% being singletons. This CDR3 comprises 16 residues. Germline CDR1 is DFQATT and CDR2 is SNEGSKA (reference sequence). The V and J ends lost 6 bases and 0 bases, in that order; junction bases with no gene match: 11. Material: PBMCs or a T cell subset sorted from them (not recorded which). The chain carries TRBV20-1 and TRBJ2-7; 10 positions match TRBD2. This receptor was taken from an adult woman who had mild COVID-19 (a few samples of this study predate the infection). Cell type and time point are not known. CDR3: CSARTAGGLTSYEQYF. The CDR3 bases are TGCAGTGCCCGAACAGCGGGGGGGCTCACCTCCTACGAGCAGTACTTC.